Shown below are 25 T cell receptor beta chains from a single sample sequenced in a study of shared clonotypes between healthy human individuals. Assay used: immunoSEQ multiplex PCR; TCRdb lists only in-frame clones, some missing. The table has 2 million or so clones, 95% seen once. The sequenced sample consisted of naive CD4+ T cells sorted from blood. The subset was: CD45RA+ positively selected. The receptors stem from a man aged 18 to 35 in good health.

Of note for this clone: This may be a read error, as it is one base from a much larger clone. The rearrangement uses TRBV25-1 and TRBJ2-7; a weak D match, TRBD2 (5 bases). Trimming shortened V by 6 bases and J by 12 bases, and 15 bases separated the two germline ends. Germline-derived CDR1 and CDR2 are MGHDK and SYGVNS. The CDR3 has 11 amino acids. The CDR3 reads CASSGVGRRYF. CDR3 coding DNA: TGTGCCAGCAGCGGGGTGGGCAGACGGTACTTC.

The chain is built from TRBV6-6 and TRBJ1-3; tentative D call: TRBD1 (5 bases). This CDR3 comprises 12 residues. From germline, CDR1 is MNHNY and CDR2 SVGAGI (reference sequence). V gave up 5 bases and J gave up 9 bases, with 11 bases separating them. The CDR3 DNA is TGTGCCAGCAGTCAAGGGACCGGCACCATATATTTT. This gives the protein CASSQGTGTIYF.

J is TRBJ2-1 and V is TRBV10-1; TRBD2 aligns across 11 bases. Germline V gene data show CDR1 as WNHNN and CDR2 as SYGVQD (reference sequence). Trimming removed 5 bases from V and 9 bases from J; junction bases left unmatched: 3. This CDR3 has 13 residues. The CDR3 here is CASSTSGRTEQFF. In DNA form, the CDR3 reads TGCGCCAGCAGTACTAGCGGGAGAACTGAGCAGTTCTTC.

The chain couples TRBV10-3 to TRBJ2-1; 9 positions match TRBD1. With V trimmed by 2 bases and J by 7 bases, 6 bases remained unmatched. The CDR3 extends over 15 amino acids. Germline V gene lookup returns CDR1 ENHRY and CDR2 SYGVKD. The CDR3 loop is CAISEKRQGGNEQFF. The CDR3 DNA reads as TGTGCCATCAGTGAGAAGAGACAGGGGGGAAATGAGCAGTTCTTC.

The CDR3 sequence is CATTRRGTFAYEQYF. CDR3 nucleotides: TGCGCCACCACCCGGCGGGGGACTTTCGCCTACGAGCAGTACTTC. This chain links TRBV10-2 with TRBJ2-7; 7 bases line up with TRBD2. This CDR3 region has 15 residues. Germline V lookup: CDR1 WSHSY, CDR2 SAAADI. The ends lost 10 bases at V and 2 bases at J; junction bases unmatched: 14.

This clone was counted a single time. CDR3 in DNA: TGTGCCAGCAGCCCGACGGACGGGACCTACGAGCAGTACTTC. Residues: CASSPTDGTYEQYF. This chain connects TRBV11-2 to TRBJ2-7, with TRBD2 as a possible D gene (5 bases). CDR3 length: 14 amino acids. CDR1 and CDR2 (germline): SGHAT, FQNNGV. Trimming cost V 5 bases and J 2 bases, with 13 bases left between them. Complete variable domain (other parts from reference TRBV11-2 and TRBJ2-7): EAGVAQSPRYKIIEKRQSVAFWCNPISGHATLYWYQQILGQGPKLLIQFQNNGVVDDSQLPKDRFSAERLKGVDSTLKIQPAKLEDSAVYLCASSPTDGTYEQYFGPGTRLTVT.

The rearrangement joins TRBV5-1 to TRBJ2-6; no clear D gene. The CDR3 is 15 residues long. Trimming removed 0 bases from V and 4 bases from J, with 8 bases in between. From germline, CDR1 is SGHRS and CDR2 YFSETQ. DNA for the CDR3: TGCGCCAGCAGCTTGGAAGCCCTAGGGGCCAACGTCCTGACTTTC. It translates to CASSLEALGANVLTF. Combining the CDR3 with reference TRBV5-1 and TRBJ2-6 gives the whole variable domain KAGVTQTPRYLIKTRGQQVTLSCSPISGHRSVSWYQQTPGQGLQFLFEYFSETQRNKGNFPGRFSGRQFSNSRSEMNVSTLELGDSALYLCASSLEALGANVLTFGAGSRLTVL.

The chain links TRBV28 to TRBJ2-7; D possibly corresponds to TRBD2 (5 bases). Germline V gene sequence: CDR1 MDHEN, CDR2 SYDVKM. V lost 2 bases, J lost 5 bases, and 16 bases lay in between. The CDR3 consists of 15 residues. CDR3 coding DNA: TGTGCCAGCAGTTTAAGCGGCTGGGGAACCGACGAGCAGTACTTC. Translated, it gives CASSLSGWGTDEQYF.

This chain links TRBV6-5 with TRBJ1-4, with 8 bases fitting TRBD1. The CDR3 has 15 residues. V lost 2 bases, J lost 8 bases, and 7 bases stayed unmatched. From germline, CDR1 is MNHEY and CDR2 SVGAGI. The CDR3 nucleotides read TGTGCCAGCAGTTACACAGGACAGGGAAAAGAAAAACTGTTTTTT. Translated, it gives CASSYTGQGKEKLFF.

The gene calls are TRBV2 and TRBJ2-7, with TRBD2 matching over 12 bases. V lost 3 bases to trimming and J lost 5 bases; unmatched junction nucleotides: 5. The CDR3 extends over 15 amino acids. Germline values: CDR1 SNHLY, CDR2 FYNNEI. The CDR3 is CASSDRLAGVHEQYF. The CDR3, as DNA: TGTGCCAGCAGTGACAGACTAGCGGGAGTTCACGAGCAGTACTTC.

The J gene is TRBJ1-5, the V gene TRBV6-1, with 7 positions matching TRBD1. Germline V gives CDR1 MNHNS, CDR2 SASEGT. The CDR3 length is 14 residues. Germline trimming cut 7 bases from V and 4 bases from J; bases unmatched to any gene: 7. The CDR3 nucleotides read TGTGCCAGCACCGCGGCGGGACAGAATCAGCCCCAGCATTTT. Its protein is CASTAAGQNQPQHF.

The V and J genes are TRBV4-2 and TRBJ2-1; 7 bases match TRBD2. The CDR3 covers 15 residues. CDR1 LGHNA and CDR2 YNFKEQ come from the germline V gene. Trimming took 1 base from V and 7 from J; bases not matched to a gene: 7. In nucleotides, the CDR3 is TGTGCCAGCAGCCAAGCTAGCGGCAATCCGAATGAGCAGTTCTTC. Translated, it gives CASSQASGNPNEQFF.

The chain joins TRBV6-1 to TRBJ2-7, with D hard to call. The V and J ends lost 7 bases and 1 base respectively, with 8 bases between them. CDR1 and CDR2 from the germline V gene are MNHNS and SASEGT. CDR3 length equals 12 residues. CDR3: CASKWGSYEQYF. CDR3 sequence (DNA): TGTGCCAGCAAGTGGGGTTCCTACGAGCAGTACTTC.

The V gene is TRBV30, the J gene TRBJ1-5; 7 bases line up with TRBD1. Germline V gene sequence: CDR1 GTSNPN, CDR2 SVGIG (reference sequence). The CDR3 contains 15 residues. The ends lost 3 bases at V and 3 bases at J; junction bases unmatched: 8. The CDR3 loop reads CAWRQGGPPNQPQHF. The CDR3 nucleotides are TGTGCCTGGAGGCAGGGGGGCCCCCCCAATCAGCCCCAGCATTTT.

Turning to this clone: This specimen includes other DNA sequences encoding the same CDR3. The chain recombines TRBV30 with TRBJ1-3; D call uncertain. The ends were cut back, 1 base at V and 3 bases at J, with 7 bases in the middle. This CDR3 is built from 13 residues. Germline CDR1 is GTSNPN and CDR2 is SVGIG (reference sequence). The CDR3, as DNA: TGTGCCTGGAGTGGAGGGAATGGAAACACCATATATTTT. It yields the protein CAWSGGNGNTIYF.

The rearrangement joins TRBV28 to TRBJ2-3; 9 bases agree with TRBD2. This CDR3 is 16 amino acids long. The germline V gene has CDR1 MDHEN and CDR2 SYDVKM. V shed 3 bases, J shed 3 bases, and the junction held 7 bases outside the gene matches. Here the CDR3 reads CASSFRASGKTDTQYF. CDR3 DNA: TGTGCCAGCAGTTTTCGGGCTAGCGGGAAAACAGATACGCAGTATTTT. The whole variable domain, filled in from reference TRBV28 and TRBJ2-3, reads DVKVTQSSRYLVKRTGEKVFLECVQDMDHENMFWYRQDPGLGLRLIYFSYDVKMKEKGDIPEGYSVSREKKERFSLILESASTNQTSMYLCASSFRASGKTDTQYFGPGTRLTVL.

This sequence joins TRBV19 and TRBJ2-3; 7 bases agree with TRBD2. The trim removed 0 bases at V and 0 bases at J, leaving 3 bases unmatched. CDR3 length: 16 amino acids. Germline values: CDR1 LNHDA, CDR2 SQIVND (reference sequence). The CDR3 nucleotides are TGTGCCAGTAGTATAGATCTAGCGGCAAGCACAGATACGCAGTATTTT. Translated: CASSIDLAASTDTQYF.

The chain couples TRBV6-1 to TRBJ2-3, with D possibly matching TRBD2 (5 bases). Trimming took off 6 bases at V and 2 bases at J, with 15 bases between the two ends. This CDR3 comprises 15 residues. Per the germline V gene, CDR1 is MNHNS and CDR2 is SASEGT. This CDR3 reads CASRGRRGYTDTQYF. The DNA for the CDR3 is TGTGCCAGCAGAGGGCGGCGCGGGTACACAGATACGCAGTATTTT.

The chain couples TRBV25-1 to TRBJ2-1; 10 bases are a match to TRBD2. V shed 8 bases and J 2 bases; nucleotides not matched to a gene: 3. CDR1 is MGHDK, CDR2 SYGVNS, per germline. The CDR3 has 14 amino acids. The CDR3 loop is CASSGLAAYNEQFF. DNA for the CDR3: TGTGCCAGCTCCGGACTAGCGGCCTACAATGAGCAGTTCTTC.

J is TRBJ1-1 and V is TRBV4-1, with D hard to call. Trimming removed 0 bases from V and 1 base from J, with 12 bases in between. This CDR3 has 16 residues. Germline V gene sequence: CDR1 MGHRA, CDR2 YSYEKL. The chain's CDR3 is CASSQERVGGNTEAFF. CDR3 bases: TGCGCCAGCAGCCAAGAGAGGGTTGGAGGGAACACTGAAGCTTTCTTT.

The chain employs TRBV30 and TRBJ2-7; no clear D. Trimming took off 2 bases at V and 4 bases at J, with 15 bases between the two ends. The CDR3 extends over 14 amino acids. CDR1 and CDR2 (germline): GTSNPN, SVGIG (reference sequence). CDR3 loop: CAWSNIAGGYEQYF. In DNA form, the CDR3 reads TGTGCCTGGAGTAATATAGCCGGCGGTTACGAGCAGTACTTC.

Turning to this clone: A read error may explain this, as a much larger clone is one base away. The chain carries TRBV13 and TRBJ2-7; no definite D call. Germline values: CDR1 PRHDT, CDR2 FYEKMQ (reference sequence). The CDR3 sequence is 16 residues long. V lost 5 bases and J 5 bases, leaving 22 bases between the germline ends. The DNA for the CDR3 is TGTGCCAGCAGCGGGCTTACGACCCGTTTCTTAGACGAGCAGTACTTC. Protein sequence: CASSGLTTRFLDEQYF.

In regard to this clone: Other DNA sequences of this sample code for an identical CDR3. The chain has TRBV18 and TRBJ1-2; TRBD1 matches at 9 bases. With 6 bases clipped from V and 8 bases from J, the junction kept 7 bases outside the gene matches. This CDR3 contains 13 residues. CDR1 and CDR2 from the germline V gene are KGHSH and LQKENI. In nucleotides, the CDR3 is TGTGCCAGCTCCCCCAGGACAGGGGAAGGCTACACCTTC. It specifies CASSPRTGEGYTF.

The chain uses TRBV5-1 and TRBJ2-2, with D hard to call. CDR1 is SGHRS, CDR2 YFSETQ, per germline. The CDR3 is made up of 16 amino acids. V lost 0 bases to trimming and J lost 2 bases, with 11 bases between them. Here the CDR3 DNA reads TGCGCCAGCAGCTTGGTCCCGGGTAGCAACACCGGGGAGCTGTTTTTT. This sequence encodes CASSLVPGSNTGELFF.

The chain uses TRBV6-6 and TRBJ1-4; 11 bases map to TRBD1. The CDR3 is made up of 15 amino acids. Germline assignment: CDR1 MNHNY and CDR2 SVGAGI (reference sequence). With 6 bases clipped from V and 7 bases from J, the junction kept 7 bases outside the gene matches. CDR3: CASSGQGASTEKLFF. The CDR3 DNA reads TGTGCCAGCAGCGGACAGGGGGCGTCTACTGAAAAACTGTTTTTT.